This TCR beta chain was identified in a study of beta chain features in type 1 diabetes (dated 2018 in TCRdb). With respect to the entire study: Mean age, gender distribution, total cell number and subset yield did not differ between patients and healthy donors. Across all samples, approximately 100 million sorted cells were examined, and cell number per subset correlated strongly with RNA yield. The study compared TCRB repertoires of sorted circulating CD4+ T cell subsets between recently diagnosed type 1 diabetes patients and matched healthy donors. Whereas all 30 or so donors provided naive and central memory subsets, regulatory and stem cell-like memory subsets were isolated from just 8 patients and roughly 8 healthy donors.

V gives up 0 bases and J gives up 1 base, and the segment between their germline ends measures 11 bases. Inclusive of the bounding cysteine and phenylalanine, the CDR3 is 16 residues long. Kept here is only the CDR3 DNA, which spans 48 bases and is read in frame from base 1. Looking up the germline V gene yields CDR1 SGHRS and CDR2 YFSETQ. The entire amount of isolated RNA was reverse transcribed using the High Capacity cDNA Reverse Transcription Kit, so the sequenced TCRB transcripts were expressed ones. Deep immunoSEQ sequencing was performed on naive, central memory and regulatory T cell samples, with an average of around 3.5 million total reads per sample. After sorted cells were lysed in RLT buffer, RNA was extracted with DNase-treated RNeasy Micro or Mini kits, with the choice depending on cell number. To prevent cross-contamination, each cell subset was processed individually, whereas patient and healthy donor samples were processed jointly. Using the immunoSEQ multiplex PCR, TCRB sequences were amplified from cDNA into 87-bp fragments spanning the CDR3 region. Sequencing of the amplicons was done on the Illumina HiSeq platform. Under the source paper's analysis protocol: PCR bias was computationally corrected using synthetic template baselines, reads within Hamming distance 2 were collapsed, and singletons that could not be merged were discarded. Reads were aligned against IMGT to assign V, D and J genes, CDR3 length and insertions or deletions at six rearrangement sites. Within each subset, clonotype counts were normalized to sorted cell number, after which true diversity and Gini coefficients were computed with the tcR R package. The overlap coefficient, calculated on TCRB nucleotide sequences, was used to quantify repertoire sharing. The table comes from immuneACCESS by way of TCRdb, which keeps in-frame sequences with V and J called. Part of the clones is missing from these tables; in studies checked, under half for an unresolved V gene and the rest for unknown reasons. That table gives V, J and clone size, and the DNA gave D and trimming. This sample has around 300,000 clones in its table, and 8% of those were observed once. Roughly 0.94% of the sample is taken by the ten largest.

This clone was found a few times. Its antigen is still unknown. Base qualities were left out, and no much larger clone turns up one base away. Overall study results and their limits: At VDJ recombination sites, type 1 diabetes patients had fewer insertions and more deleted nucleotides, which implies abnormalities in thymic rearrangement. Type 1 diabetes patients showed a moderate but significant shortening of TCRB CDR3 length in all four CD4+ subsets. HLA sub-analyses involved small numbers of individuals, so any influence of HLA type on TCRB rearrangement remained unresolved. Because cDNA rather than genomic DNA was sequenced, highly expressing activated cells could have been over-represented, although no difference in activation and CD3 levels was found between groups. Naive, central memory and regulatory TCRB repertoires appeared to be more similar among patients than among healthy donors. Shorter templates might have been favored by PCR, but patient and control samples were amplified and corrected together, so both groups would have been affected equally by any skew.

Each donor gave one peripheral blood draw, averaging about 100 mL, which was collected into heparinised tubes. Using a panel that included CD45RO, CCR7, CD25, CD127, CD95 and CD27, naive, central memory, regulatory and stem cell-like memory CD4+ T cells were sorted on a BD FACSAria II. Every sorted population had a purity above 95%. PBMCs were isolated right away by Lymphoprep density gradient centrifugation and were stained directly, without culture. To minimize batch effects, samples were stained and sorted in pairs, one healthy donor with one patient per experiment. This receptor was taken from a woman aged 18-29 years in good health. Recombination connected TRBV5-1 to TRBJ1-3; confidence is insufficient to name the D gene. The material sequenced was central memory CD4+ T cells from blood. The CDR3 has the sequence CASSLDLTVSGNTIYF. The sequenced DNA: TGCGCCAGCAGCTTGGATCTCACGGTATCTGGAAACACCATATATTTT.